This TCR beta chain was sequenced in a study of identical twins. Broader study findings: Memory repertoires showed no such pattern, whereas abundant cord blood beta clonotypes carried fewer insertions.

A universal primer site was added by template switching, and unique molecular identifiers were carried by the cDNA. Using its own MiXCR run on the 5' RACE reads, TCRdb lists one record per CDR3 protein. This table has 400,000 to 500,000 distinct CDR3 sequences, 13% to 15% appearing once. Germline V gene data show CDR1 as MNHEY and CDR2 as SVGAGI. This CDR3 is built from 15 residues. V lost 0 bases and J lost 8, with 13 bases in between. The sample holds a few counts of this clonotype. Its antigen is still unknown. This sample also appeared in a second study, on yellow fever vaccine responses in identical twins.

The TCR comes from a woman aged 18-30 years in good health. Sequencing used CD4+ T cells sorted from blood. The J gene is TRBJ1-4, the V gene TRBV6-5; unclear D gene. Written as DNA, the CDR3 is TGTGCCAGCAGTTACTCAGGGCTCGGTGGCGAAAAACTGTTTTTT. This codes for CASSYSGLGGEKLFF.